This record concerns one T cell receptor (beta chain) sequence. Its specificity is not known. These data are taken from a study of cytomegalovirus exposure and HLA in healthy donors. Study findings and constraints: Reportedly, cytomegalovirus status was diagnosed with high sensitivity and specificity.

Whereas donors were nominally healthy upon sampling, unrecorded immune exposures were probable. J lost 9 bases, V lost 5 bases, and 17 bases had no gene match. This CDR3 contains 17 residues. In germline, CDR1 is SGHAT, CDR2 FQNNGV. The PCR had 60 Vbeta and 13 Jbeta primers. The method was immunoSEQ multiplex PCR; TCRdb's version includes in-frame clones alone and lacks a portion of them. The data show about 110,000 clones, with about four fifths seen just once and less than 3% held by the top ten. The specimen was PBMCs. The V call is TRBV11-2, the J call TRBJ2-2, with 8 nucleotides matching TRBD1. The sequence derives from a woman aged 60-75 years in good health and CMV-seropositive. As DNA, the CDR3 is TGTGCCAGCAGCCTAACCTTTAGAAGGACAGGGTACAGGGAGCTGTTTTTT. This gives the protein CASSLTFRRTGYRELFF.